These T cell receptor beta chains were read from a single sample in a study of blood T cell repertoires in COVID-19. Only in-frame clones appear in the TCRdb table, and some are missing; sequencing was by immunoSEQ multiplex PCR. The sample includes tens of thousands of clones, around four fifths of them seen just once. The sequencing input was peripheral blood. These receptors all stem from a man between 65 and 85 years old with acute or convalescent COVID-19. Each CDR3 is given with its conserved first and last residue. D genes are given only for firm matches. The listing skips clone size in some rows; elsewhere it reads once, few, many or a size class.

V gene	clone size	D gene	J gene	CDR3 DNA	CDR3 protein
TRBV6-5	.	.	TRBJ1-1	TGTGCCAGCTCCATCCGCGGGGCCAACACTGAAGCTTTCTTT	CASSIRGANTEAFF
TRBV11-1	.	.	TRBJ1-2	TGTGCCAGCAGCTGGGGGCCCGGGCGAAAAGGGACTGGCTACACCTTC	CASSWGPGRKGTGYTF
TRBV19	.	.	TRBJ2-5	TGTGCCAGTAAGGCAGGGAACGGGGAGACCCAGTACTTC	CASKAGNGETQYF
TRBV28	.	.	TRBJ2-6	TGTGCCAGCAGTTTGATATTTGAGGGGGTTGGGGCCAACGTCCTGACTTTC	CASSLIFEGVGANVLTF
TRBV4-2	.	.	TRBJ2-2	TGTGCCAGCAGCCAACCAGGGGCGAACACCGGGGAGCTGTTTTTT	CASSQPGANTGELFF
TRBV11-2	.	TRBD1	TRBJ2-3	TGTGCCAGCAGACAGGGGGGAAATACGCAGTATTTT	CASRQGGNTQYF
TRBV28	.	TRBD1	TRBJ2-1	TGTGCCAGCAGTAGTAATGGACAGGTGTACAATGAGCAGTTCTTC	CASSSNGQVYNEQFF
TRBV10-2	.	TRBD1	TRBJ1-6	TGCGCCAGCACGGGGGACAGGGCCTATAATTCACCCCTCCACTTT	CASTGDRAYNSPLHF
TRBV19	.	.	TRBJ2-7	TGTGCCAGTAGTTTACTACAGGGTTACGAGCAGTACTTC	CASSLLQGYEQYF
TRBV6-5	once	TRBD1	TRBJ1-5	TGTGCCAGCAGACCCGGTCAGGGGGCGAGTCAGCCCCAGCATTTT	CASRPGQGASQPQHF
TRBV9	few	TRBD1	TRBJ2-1	TGTGCCAGCAGCGTAGCCGGGACAGGGAATCTAGAGCAGTTCTTC	CASSVAGTGNLEQFF
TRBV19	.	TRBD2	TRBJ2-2	TGTGCCAGTAGCTCCCGACTAGCGGCGAACACCGGGGAGCTGTTTTTT	CASSSRLAANTGELFF
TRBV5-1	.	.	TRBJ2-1	TGCGCCAGCAGCGGGGGGACTTCCCCCTCCTACAATGAGCAGTTCTTC	CASSGGTSPSYNEQFF
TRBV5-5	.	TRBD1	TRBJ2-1	TGTGCCAGCAGCTCCCGGGACAGGGATGCCTACAATGAGCAGTTCTTC	CASSSRDRDAYNEQFF
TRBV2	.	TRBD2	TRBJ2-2	TGTGCCACCAGCGGGGGGGCTAACACCGGGGAGCTGTTTTTT	CATSGGANTGELFF
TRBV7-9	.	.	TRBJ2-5	TGTGCCAGCAACCCCGACAGCCAAGAGACCCAGTACTTC	CASNPDSQETQYF
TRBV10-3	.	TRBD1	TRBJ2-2	TGTGCCATCAGAGACTTTACAGGGGAGCGAACCGGGGAGCTGTTTTTT	CAIRDFTGERTGELFF
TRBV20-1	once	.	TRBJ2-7	TGCAGTGCTAGAGACGGGGACGAGCAGTACTTC	CSARDGDEQYF
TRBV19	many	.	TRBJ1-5	TGTGCCAGTAGGAGCGACAGCAATCAGCCCCAGCATTTT	CASRSDSNQPQHF
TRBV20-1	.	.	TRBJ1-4	TGCAGTGCCAGCGAGGAGGAAAAACTGTTTTTT	CSASEEEKLFF
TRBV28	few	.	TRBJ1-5	TGTGCCAGCAGTTCTTCCGGGACGGACAGTTTTAGCAATCAGCCCCAGCATTTT	CASSSSGTDSFSNQPQHF
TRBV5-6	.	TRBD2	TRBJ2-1	TGTGCCAGCAGGATAAGCGGGGGGAGGTACAATGAGCAGTTCTTC	CASRISGGRYNEQFF
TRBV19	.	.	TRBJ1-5	TGTGCCAGTAGTCGAAACGGACAAAACGATCAGCCCCAGCATTTT	CASSRNGQNDQPQHF
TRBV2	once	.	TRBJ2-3	TGTGCCATCCAGGAGGGTGCGGCACAAGATACGCAGTATTTT	CAIQEGAAQDTQYF
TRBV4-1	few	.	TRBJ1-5	TGCGCCAGCAGCCAAGGGCAGGCGAGCAATCAGCCCCAGCATTTT	CASSQGQASNQPQHF
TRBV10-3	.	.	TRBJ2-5	TGTGCCATCAGTGAGACCCAAGGGGGACCCCAAGAGACCCAGTACTTC	CAISETQGGPQETQYF
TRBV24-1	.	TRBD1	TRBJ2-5	TGTGCCACCAGTGATTTAGGGCAGGGGGATCGGGAGACCCAGTACTTC	CATSDLGQGDRETQYF
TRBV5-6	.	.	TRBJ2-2	TGTGCCAGCAGCTTGGACATCGCGAACACCGGGGAGCTGTTTTTT	CASSLDIANTGELFF
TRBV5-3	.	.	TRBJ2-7	TGTGCCAGAAGCCCAGACAAGTACGAGCAGTACTTC	CARSPDKYEQYF
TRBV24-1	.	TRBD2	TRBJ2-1	TGTGCCACCAGTGATTTGCCTAGCGGGGGGGCTTTTGAGCAGTTCTTC	CATSDLPSGGAFEQFF
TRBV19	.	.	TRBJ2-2	TGTGCCAGTAGTATAGATTCGGGAACCGGGGAGCTGTTTTTT	CASSIDSGTGELFF
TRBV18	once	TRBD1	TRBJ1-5	TGTGCCAGCTCGCCCCAGTCCGGGACAGGGGGCAATCAGCCCCAGCATTTT	CASSPQSGTGGNQPQHF
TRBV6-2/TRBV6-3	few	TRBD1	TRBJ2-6	TGTGCCAGCAGTTACCCCTTGACAGGGCAGCCTGGGGCCAACGTCCTGACTTTC	CASSYPLTGQPGANVLTF
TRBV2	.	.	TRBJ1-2	TGTGCCAGCAGTAGCCACTATGGCTACACCTTC	CASSSHYGYTF
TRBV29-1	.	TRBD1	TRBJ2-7	TGCAGCGCCGGACAGGGGGCCTACGAGCAGTACTTC	CSAGQGAYEQYF
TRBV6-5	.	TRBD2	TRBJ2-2	TGTGCCAGCAGTTACGGACTAGCGGGGGGGCCCGGGGAGCTGTTTTTT	CASSYGLAGGPGELFF
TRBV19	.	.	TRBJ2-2	TGTGCCAGCAAACAGGGTCCCTTGACAACCGGGGAGCTGTTTTTT	CASKQGPLTTGELFF
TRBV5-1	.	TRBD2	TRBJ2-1	TGCGCCAGCAGCCCCAAAGGTAGCGGGGGGAGCAATGAGCAGTTCTTC	CASSPKGSGGSNEQFF
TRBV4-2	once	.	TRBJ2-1	TGTGCCAGCAGCCGCTGGGGGGATAGTACCAATGAGCAGTTCTTC	CASSRWGDSTNEQFF
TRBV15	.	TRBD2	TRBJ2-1	TGTGCCACCAGCAGAGGCACTAGCGGGGGGATCGATGAGCAGTTCTTC	CATSRGTSGGIDEQFF
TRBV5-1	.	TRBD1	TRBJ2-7	TGCGCCAGCAGCTTGTCGGGACAGTCCTACGAGCAGTACTTC	CASSLSGQSYEQYF
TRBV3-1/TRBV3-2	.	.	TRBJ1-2	TGTGCCAGCAGCCACCGAGATACAGGCTATGGCTACACCTTC	CASSHRDTGYGYTF
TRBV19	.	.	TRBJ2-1	TGTGCCAGTAGTATAAGGGGGATGAATGAGCAGTTCTTC	CASSIRGMNEQFF
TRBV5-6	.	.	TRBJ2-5	TGTGCCAGCAGCGCGGACTACCAAGAGACCCAGTACTTC	CASSADYQETQYF
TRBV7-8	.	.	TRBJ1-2	TGTGCCAGCAGCTTAGGGCAGGGCTATGGCTACACCTTC	CASSLGQGYGYTF
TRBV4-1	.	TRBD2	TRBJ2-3	TGCGCCAGCAGCCAAGGGTCGACTAGCGGGAGCACAGATACGCAGTATTTT	CASSQGSTSGSTDTQYF
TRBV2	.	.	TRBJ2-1	TGTGCCAGCAAGTTGGAGACCGGCGGTGGCGATGAGCAGTTCTTC	CASKLETGGGDEQFF
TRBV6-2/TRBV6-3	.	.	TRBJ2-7	TGTGCCAGCAGTTACCTAAAGGGGGCCTACGAGCAGTACTTC	CASSYLKGAYEQYF
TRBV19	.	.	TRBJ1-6	TGTGCCAGTAGCGGGGTCGGGTCCTATAATTCACCCCTCCACTTT	CASSGVGSYNSPLHF
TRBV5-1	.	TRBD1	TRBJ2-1	TGCGCCAGCACTGGGGCAGGGGGCTACAATGAGCAGTTCTTC	CASTGAGGYNEQFF
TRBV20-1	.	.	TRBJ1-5	TGCAGTGCTAGTGATGAAGGGGTGGAGCGCAATCAGCCCCAGCATTTT	CSASDEGVERNQPQHF
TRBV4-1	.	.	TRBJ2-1	TGCGCCAGCAGCCAGAACCCGAGCTCCTACAATGAGCAGTTCTTC	CASSQNPSSYNEQFF
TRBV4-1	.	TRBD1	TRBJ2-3	TGCGCCAGCAGCCATCACGGACAGGGGGCAGATACGCAGTATTTT	CASSHHGQGADTQYF
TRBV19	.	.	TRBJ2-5	TGTGCCAGTAGTACCGGACAGGGGAGGTTAGCGGGGGAGACCCAGTACTTC	CASSTGQGRLAGETQYF